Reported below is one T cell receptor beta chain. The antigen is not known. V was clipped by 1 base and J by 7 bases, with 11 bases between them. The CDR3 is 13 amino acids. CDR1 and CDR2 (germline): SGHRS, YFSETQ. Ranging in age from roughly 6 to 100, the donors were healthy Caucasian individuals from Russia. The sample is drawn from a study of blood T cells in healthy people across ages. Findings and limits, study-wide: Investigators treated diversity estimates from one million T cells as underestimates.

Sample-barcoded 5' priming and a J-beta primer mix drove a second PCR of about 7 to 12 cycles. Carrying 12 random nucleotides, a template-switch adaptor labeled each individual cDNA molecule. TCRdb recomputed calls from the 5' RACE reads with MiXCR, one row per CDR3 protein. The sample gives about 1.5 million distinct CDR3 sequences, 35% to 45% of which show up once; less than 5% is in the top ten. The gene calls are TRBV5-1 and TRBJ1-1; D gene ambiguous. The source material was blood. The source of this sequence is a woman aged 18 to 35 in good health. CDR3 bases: TGCGCCAGCAGCTTGCCCGGGAGGAATGAAGCTTTCTTT. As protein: CASSLPGRNEAFF.